Below are 23 T cell receptor beta chains sequenced from a single sample in a study of identical twins. TCRdb called the 5' RACE reads again in MiXCR, with one record for every CDR3 protein. The data show hundreds of thousands of distinct CDR3 sequences, around an eighth seen once. The specimen sequenced was memory (CD45RO+) T cells sorted from blood. Receptors originate from a woman younger than 35 in good health.

This rearrangement joins TRBV11-3 to TRBJ1-6; 7 bases are shared with TRBD1. Trimming at V came to 3 bases and at J to 5 bases, leaving 4 bases not matched to a gene. This CDR3 comprises 15 residues. Germline V gene sequence: CDR1 SGHNT, CDR2 YENEEA. Here the CDR3 reads CASSFNRGDNSPLHF. Here the CDR3 DNA reads TGTGCCAGCAGCTTCAACAGGGGCGATAATTCACCCCTCCACTTT.

The V and J genes are TRBV19 and TRBJ2-1, with D possibly being TRBD1 or TRBD2 (5 bases each). Germline-derived CDR1 and CDR2 are LNHDA and SQIVND (reference sequence). Trimming removed 4 bases from V and 3 bases from J, with 13 bases in between. The CDR3 consists of 15 residues. The CDR3 sequence: CASSKGQTIYNEQFF. CDR3 DNA sequence: TGTGCCAGTAGTAAGGGGCAGACTATCTACAATGAGCAGTTCTTC.

The chain couples TRBV5-4 to TRBJ2-6, with 10 bases aligning to TRBD1. CDR1 and CDR2 (germline): SGHNT, YYREEE (reference sequence). This CDR3 region has 17 residues. V trimming: 2 bases; J trimming: 2 bases; junction bases outside the gene matches: 4. CDR3 amino acids: CASSLRQGATGANVLTF. CDR3 DNA: TGTGCCAGCAGCTTAAGACAGGGGGCAACTGGGGCCAACGTCCTGACTTTC.

The V call is TRBV7-3, the J call TRBJ2-7; D is unresolved. Trimming removed 1 base at V and 4 bases at J, with 8 bases between. CDR3 length equals 13 residues. Germline CDR1 SGHTA, CDR2 FQGTGA. The CDR3 bases are TGTGCCAGCAGCTTAATCGGTAGTTACGAGCAGTACTTC. Residues: CASSLIGSYEQYF. Variable domain in full (rest from reference TRBV7-3 and TRBJ2-7): GAGVSQTPSNKVTEKGKYVELRCDPISGHTALYWYRQSLGQGPEFLIYFQGTGAADDSGLPNDRFFAVRPEGSVSTLKIQRTERGDSAVYLCASSLIGSYEQYFGPGTRLTVT.

This rearrangement joins TRBV6-1 to TRBJ2-7, with D perhaps matching TRBD1 (5 bases). Germline assignment: CDR1 MNHNS and CDR2 SASEGT. The ends were cut back, 1 base at V and 5 bases at J, with 6 bases in the middle. The CDR3 spans 12 residues. The CDR3 is CASSEVGDEQYF. CDR3 DNA sequence: TGTGCCAGCAGTGAAGTAGGGGACGAGCAGTACTTC.

The chain employs TRBV29-1 and TRBJ1-2; 7 nucleotides line up with TRBD1. The CDR3 totals 11 residues. In germline, CDR1 is SQVTM, CDR2 ANQGSEA. The V gene end was trimmed by 4 bases and the J gene end by 7 bases; junction bases not matched to a gene: 3. CDR3 in DNA: TGCAGCGTTGGGACAGGTGCTGGCTACACCTTC. It yields the protein CSVGTGAGYTF.

This chain connects TRBV6-2 or TRBV6-3 to TRBJ1-2; D gene uncertain. Germline V gene sequence: CDR1 MNHEY, CDR2 SVGEGT. CDR3 length equals 13 residues. The V end lost 2 bases, the J end lost 4 bases, and 8 bases lay between the germline ends. The CDR3 is CASSYQQVYGYTF. The CDR3 DNA follows: TGTGCCAGCAGTTACCAGCAGGTCTATGGCTACACCTTC.

The CDR3 region has the DNA TGCAGTGCTAGAGGGGGCGGGGCTGATACAGATACGCAGTATTTT. The encoded protein is CSARGGGADTDTQYF. The chain couples TRBV20-1 to TRBJ2-3; weak D call: TRBD2 (6 bases). From germline, CDR1 is DFQATT and CDR2 SNEGSKA (reference sequence). Trimming removed 1 base at V and 3 bases at J, with 14 bases between. The CDR3 extends over 15 amino acids.

The gene calls are TRBV15 and TRBJ2-7; D might be TRBD2 (6 bases). Trimming cost V 0 bases and J 5 bases, with 11 bases left between them. Germline CDR1 LNHNV, CDR2 YYDKDF (reference sequence). This CDR3 has 14 amino acids. CDR3 residues: CATSREWTTHEQYF. CDR3 nucleotide sequence: TGTGCCACCAGCAGAGAGTGGACTACCCACGAGCAGTACTTC.

This clonotype was seen a few times. For the CDR3, the DNA is TGTGCCAGCAGTATGGCGGGTATAAGGTACAATGAGCAGTTCTTC. Protein product: CASSMAGIRYNEQFF. The V gene is TRBV7-9, the J gene TRBJ2-1; possible D gene TRBD2, 5 bases. V lost 6 bases, J lost 4 bases, and 16 bases lay in between. The CDR3 is made up of 15 amino acids. In germline, CDR1 is SEHNR, CDR2 FQNEAQ (reference sequence).

There are a few counts of this clonotype. CDR3 residues: CATSGRSGYEQYF. In DNA, the CDR3 is TGTGCCACCAGCGGAAGGAGCGGCTACGAGCAGTACTTC. V gene TRBV10-3 combines with J gene TRBJ2-7, with D tentatively TRBD2 (5 bases). Trimming took off 10 bases at V and 3 bases at J, with 16 bases between the two ends. Germline values: CDR1 ENHRY, CDR2 SYGVKD. The CDR3 is 13 residues long.

This sequence joins TRBV25-1 and TRBJ2-5, with 8 positions matching TRBD1. This CDR3 has 14 amino acids. Germline V CDR1 and CDR2: MGHDK, SYGVNS. Trimming at V came to 8 bases and at J to 4 bases, leaving 9 bases not matched to a gene. CDR3 in amino acids: CASGQGAPLETQYF. The DNA for the CDR3 is TGTGCCAGCGGGCAGGGGGCGCCCCTAGAGACCCAGTACTTC.

The chain joins TRBV11-2 to TRBJ1-2; D gene unclear. The CDR3 is made up of 14 amino acids. The germline CDR1 and CDR2 sequences are SGHAT and FQNNGV. The V end lost 4 bases, the J end lost 9 bases, and 18 bases lay between the germline ends. CDR3 in amino acids: CASSSEGRLVSYTF. The CDR3, as DNA: TGTGCCAGCAGCTCCGAAGGACGGCTCGTGAGCTACACCTTC.

This chain joins TRBV11-2 and TRBJ2-1; the match to TRBD2 covers 10 bases. J lost 8 bases, V lost 0 bases, and 13 bases had no gene match. CDR3 length: 18 amino acids. CDR1 is SGHAT and CDR2 is FQNNGV in the germline V gene. CDR3 sequence: CASSLDRWASGSRDEQFF. The CDR3 DNA follows: TGTGCCAGCAGCTTAGATCGGTGGGCTAGCGGGAGTCGCGATGAGCAGTTCTTC.

The V and J genes are TRBV5-1 and TRBJ2-7, with 8 bases lining up with TRBD1. With 0 bases clipped from V and 7 bases from J, the junction kept 6 bases outside the gene matches. The CDR3 length is 14 residues. The germline gives CDR1 SGHRS, CDR2 YFSETQ. The CDR3 protein is CASSLGQGAKEQYF. The CDR3 nucleotides are TGCGCCAGCAGCTTGGGGCAGGGGGCTAAAGAGCAGTACTTC.

The table lists this clonotype with a few counts. The chain is built from TRBV5-1 and TRBJ2-7, with TRBD1 matching over 8 bases. The CDR3 spans 14 residues. Germline assignment: CDR1 SGHRS and CDR2 YFSETQ. V lost 4 bases to trimming and J lost 5 bases; unmatched junction nucleotides: 8. CDR3 in amino acids: CASSVGQGHDEQYF. CDR3 bases: TGCGCCAGCAGCGTCGGACAGGGTCACGACGAGCAGTACTTC.

This clonotype was recorded a few times. The chain uses TRBV4-2 and TRBJ2-5, with D uncertain. The CDR3 loop spans 14 amino acids. Trimming removed 4 bases at V and 4 bases at J, with 13 bases between. Germline V gene data show CDR1 as LGHNA and CDR2 as YNFKEQ. The CDR3 region is CASSRVVGGETQYF. In DNA form, the CDR3 reads TGTGCCAGCAGCCGCGTGGTCGGCGGAGAGACCCAGTACTTC.

This clonotype occurred a few times. The chain joins TRBV9 to TRBJ1-2, with 7 bases fitting TRBD1. Germline V CDR1 and CDR2: SGDLS, YYNGEE. The length of the CDR3 is 17 residues. The J segment lost 6 bases and the V segment lost 3 bases, leaving 17 bases of the junction unmatched. CDR3 sequence reads: CASSGRRAGGIVDGYTF. CDR3 DNA: TGTGCCAGCAGCGGGCGTCGCGCAGGGGGTATAGTAGATGGCTACACCTTC.

This clonotype showed up just a few times. The V call is TRBV12-3 or TRBV12-4, the J call TRBJ2-1; 7 bases match TRBD2. There are 15 residues in the CDR3. Germline trimming cut 3 bases from V and 7 bases from J; bases unmatched to any gene: 9. CDR3 nucleotides: TGTGCCAGCAGTTTTCGGGGCGGGAGCGTTAATGAGCAGTTCTTC. This sequence encodes CASSFRGGSVNEQFF.

This clonotype was seen a few times. V is TRBV29-1 and J is TRBJ2-7; D remains ambiguous. This CDR3 comprises 14 residues. Germline values: CDR1 SQVTM, CDR2 ANQGSEA. Trimming removed 3 bases at V and 6 bases at J, with 18 bases between. The CDR3 loop is CSVEVSYPNGEQYF. The CDR3 DNA sequence: TGCAGCGTTGAGGTTAGCTACCCCAACGGCGAGCAGTACTTC.

The chain employs TRBV4-3 and TRBJ1-4; D gene unclear. V gave up 1 base and J gave up 5 bases, with 11 bases separating them. This CDR3 has 15 residues. Germline V gives CDR1 LGHNA, CDR2 YSLEER. The CDR3 region has the DNA TGCGCCAGCAGCCAAGGTGGAGCGAGGAATGAAAAACTGTTTTTT. Translation gives CASSQGGARNEKLFF.

This chain connects TRBV28 to TRBJ2-7; D is perhaps TRBD2 (5 bases). Germline V gives CDR1 MDHEN, CDR2 SYDVKM. This CDR3 is built from 12 residues. Trimming pared 6 bases from V and 6 bases from J, leaving 12 bases between. This chain's CDR3 is CASSHRLSEQYF. CDR3 nucleotide sequence: TGTGCCAGCAGCCACCGACTATCCGAGCAGTACTTC.

The rearrangement links TRBV7-6 to TRBJ2-1, with 8 positions matching TRBD2. CDR1 SGHVS and CDR2 FNYEAQ come from the germline V gene. This CDR3 region has 17 residues. The V and J ends lost 5 bases and 0 bases, in that order; junction bases with no gene match: 9. The CDR3 sequence: CASSHRERGSSYNEQFF. The CDR3 DNA sequence: TGTGCCAGCAGCCACAGGGAGCGGGGGAGCTCCTACAATGAGCAGTTCTTC.